The present T cell receptor beta chain was sequenced within a study of T cells in Graves' hyperthyroidism and ophthalmopathy. This CDR3 contains 16 residues. V dropped 2 bases and J dropped 5 bases, with 15 bases sitting between them. Germline assignment: CDR1 MNHNS and CDR2 SASEGT. Researchers took RNA transcripts and amplified the TCR beta CDR3 regions from them. During a first-round RT-PCR of the TCR CDR3, the HTBI primer set was used. One entry per CDR3 protein, called by TCRdb with MiXCR from the multiplex PCR reads. Among around 600,000 distinct CDR3 sequences listed, around 13% were seen once. The specimen sequenced was blood. The clonotype originates from a woman between 50 and 59 years old with Graves' ophthalmopathy. The V and J genes are TRBV6-1 and TRBJ2-2; D possibly corresponds to TRBD2 (6 bases). The CDR3 DNA is TGTGCCAGCAGTGAAAAGGGGACTCGAGGGACCGGGGAGCTGTTTTTT. Amino acid sequence: CASSEKGTRGTGELFF.